This T cell receptor (beta chain) was retrieved from a study of cytomegalovirus exposure and HLA in healthy donors. Comments on this clone: The antigen is undetermined.

This CDR3 region has 14 residues. The V gene end was trimmed by 6 bases and the J gene end by 1 base; junction bases not matched to a gene: 5. Germline CDR1 and CDR2: MNHNS and SASEGT. Study conclusions and caveats: The sole available immune exposure information was CMV serostatus. Prior analysis indicated that the majority of TCR beta V segments exhibited productivity approximately 87% or approximately 30% of the time. In all likelihood, a cluster of highly shared sequence variants was a sequencing artifact. The authors later found TCR association rates varying by HLA locus, with DRB1 most and HLA-C fewest.

It was with 60 Vbeta and 13 Jbeta primers that the PCR ran. Method: immunoSEQ multiplex PCR; TCRdb's copy keeps in-frame clones and lacks some. The sample carries about 57,000 clones, 65% to 80% recorded once. Input material: PBMCs. The V and J genes are TRBV6-1 and TRBJ1-1; 7 bases map to TRBD1. The source is a man aged 30-40 years in good health and CMV-seropositive. The CDR3 protein is CASRVQGRNTEAFF. CDR3 nucleotide sequence: TGTGCCAGCAGAGTACAGGGGAGGAACACTGAAGCTTTCTTT.